This T cell receptor beta chain was found in a study of CD8 T cells in Susac syndrome (dated by TCRdb to about 2019). A note on the overall study: Among the Susac syndrome patients who were sequenced, clinically active disease was present in more than 5 and clinical remission was observed in roughly eight. At blood withdrawal, Susac syndrome patients were therapy-naive, treated with corticosteroids (with IVIg additionally given to some), or treated with IVIg alone. Whether CD8+ T cell activation and differentiation in Susac syndrome was antigen driven was tested using repertoire sequencing. Summary of the overall study and its limitations: The number of individuals in the TCR sequencing and HLA analysis was recognized as being relatively small. In the CD4+ T cell repertoire of Susac syndrome patients, clonal expansion was not detected.

Based on the germline V gene, the CDR1 and CDR2 sequences are KGHDR and SFDVKD. The CDR3 runs 15 residues from the cysteine to the phenylalanine. Just CDR3 DNA is preserved here, 45 bases in frame from base 1. The germline ends are 11 bases apart after V is trimmed by 4 bases and J by 1 base. Peripheral blood CD8+ and CD4+ T cells from healthy donors, Susac syndrome patients and multiple sclerosis patients were profiled using high-throughput TCR beta sequencing. The Susac syndrome patients fulfilled recently defined diagnostic criteria for definite or probable disease. Bulk CD8+ and CD4+ T cells were purified magnetically by negative isolation, whereas CD8+ TEMRA cells were enriched by FACS. Blood was drawn into EDTA tubes, processed within 24 hours, and PBMCs were isolated by density gradient centrifugation. PBMCs intended for TCR sequencing were cryopreserved in liquid nitrogen and were subsequently thawed in a 37 degrees C water bath. A purity of at least 90% was achieved for sorted or isolated CD4+, CD8+ and CD8+ TEMRA cells.

As for this clonotype: It has no known antigen specificity. No much larger clone exists at a distance of one base, and base qualities are not known.

RNA was extracted using the RNeasy kit, and roughly 0.45 to 1 microgram was reverse transcribed with random hexamers. The immunoSEQ multiplex PCR assay, covering 54 Vbeta and 13 Jbeta segments, was used to amplify TCR beta CDR3 regions. PCR amplification bias was corrected by using a synthetic template baseline for primer optimization and computational correction. Turning to the authors' computational methods: Reads were annotated to V, D and J genes per IMGT and analyzed with immunoSEQ Analyzer, keeping only productive sequences. Clonality was computed as one minus Shannon entropy normalized by log2 of the number of productive unique sequences. For each patient and control, public and private clones were evaluated within the 100 most prevalent clones. A clone was defined as Susac-specific if it was absent from the healthy and MS cohorts, from about a thousand published viral clones and from other ImmuneACCESS disease sequences. The public reads were reanalyzed by TCRdb: fastp trimming at Q25, MiXCR alignment, in-frame beta chains only. When rows share a CDR3 protein, they turn into one entry using the most common DNA and genes. TCRdb's processing, not the authors' own work, is the source of the V and J calls. The sample table contains more than 150,000 distinct CDR3 sequences; only one count was recorded for roughly 95% of them. The ten largest clones take up approximately 0.12% of the sample.

Recombination connected TRBV24-1 to TRBJ2-3; too little of a D gene remains to name it. Sequences were obtained from CD4+ T cells from PBMCs. The receptor was derived from a human donor with Susac syndrome. The CDR3 here reads CATSDPGRGTDTQYF. The base sequence is TGTGCCACCAGTGACCCTGGACGGGGCACAGATACGCAGTATTTT.